Presented here are 20 T cell receptor beta chains from one specimen sequenced in a study of blood T cells in healthy people across ages. It was with a sample-barcoded 5' primer and a J-beta primer mix that a second PCR of roughly 6 to 11 cycles was run. MiXCR, applied by TCRdb to the 5' RACE reads, yields one record per CDR3 protein. The sample includes fewer than 1,200,000 distinct CDR3 sequences, about 25% of them seen just once. A further study also used this sample, focusing on T cells of mothers and their children.

Material: blood. These receptors came from a girl aged 2-15 years in good health.

This clonotype was counted a few times. The V and J genes are TRBV12-3 or TRBV12-4 and TRBJ2-7, with a tentative D call TRBD1 (5 bases). With 3 bases removed from V and 3 bases from J, the gap between germline ends came to 12 bases. CDR3 size: 14 residues. In DNA form, the CDR3 reads TGTGCCAGCAGTTTCCCAGGGTCTCGCTACGAGCAGTACTTC. This encodes CASSFPGSRYEQYF.

A few counts support this clonotype. This chain uses TRBV2 with TRBJ1-1; D not resolved. Deletions cut 7 bases from V and 1 base from J, with 16 bases between. CDR3 length: 15 amino acids. From germline, CDR1 is SNHLY and CDR2 FYNNEI. The CDR3 DNA reads as TGTGCCAGCATTGACGTGAGGGCCCCGAACACTGAAGCTTTCTTT. Its protein is CASIDVRAPNTEAFF. The entire variable domain, with the rest obtained from reference TRBV2 and TRBJ1-1, is as follows: EPEVTQTPSHQVTQMGQEVILRCVPISNHLYFYWYRQILGQKVEFLVSFYNNEISEKSEIFDDQFSVERPDGSNFTLKIRSTKLEDSAMYFCASIDVRAPNTEAFFGQGTRLTVV.

This rearrangement joins TRBV2 to TRBJ1-2, with 9 positions matching TRBD1. The V segment lost 0 bases and the J segment 8 bases; nucleotides outside the gene matches: 4. The CDR3 has 14 residues. Germline CDR1 is SNHLY and CDR2 is FYNNEI. The CDR3 is CASSEAGQGWGYTF. The CDR3 DNA reads TGTGCCAGCAGTGAAGCGGGACAGGGATGGGGCTACACCTTC.

The chain uses TRBV6-5 and TRBJ2-1; D gene ambiguous. This CDR3 contains 16 residues. Germline V CDR1 and CDR2: MNHEY, SVGAGI. Trimming took 2 bases from V and 0 from J, leaving 11 bases between them. Here the CDR3 reads CASSYMGGSSYNEQFF. For the CDR3, the DNA is TGTGCCAGCAGTTACATGGGCGGAAGCTCCTACAATGAGCAGTTCTTC.

As to this clonotype: Sequence at one end of the junction differs from germline and may be a read error. The chain has TRBV29-1 and TRBJ2-7, with D perhaps TRBD2 (5 bases). Germline V gives CDR1 SQVTM, CDR2 ANQGSEA. The CDR3 extends over 13 amino acids. CDR3 bases: TGCAGCGTCCTACTAGGAAACTCCTACGTGCAGTACTTC. Encoded protein: CSVLLGNSYVQYF.

The chain uses TRBV3-1 and TRBJ2-5, with 8 bases aligning to TRBD1. With V trimmed by 4 bases and J by 5 bases, 9 bases remained unmatched. CDR1 is LGHDT, CDR2 YNNKEL, per germline (reference sequence). This CDR3 spans 15 amino acids. CDR3 sequence: CASSPSDRGWETQYF. CDR3 nucleotide sequence: TGTGCCAGCAGCCCTTCTGACAGGGGTTGGGAGACCCAGTACTTC.

This clonotype was detected only a few times. V usage is TRBV2 and J usage is TRBJ2-6; no definite D call. Germline V CDR1 and CDR2: SNHLY, FYNNEI. V was shortened by 3 bases and J by 3 bases, with 6 bases between the two germline ends. The CDR3 is 14 residues long. DNA of the CDR3: TGTGCCAGCAGTGAGTCCGTTGGGGCCAACGTCCTGACTTTC. Its protein product is CASSESVGANVLTF.

This chain connects TRBV28 to TRBJ2-7, with TRBD2 matching 7 bases. The CDR3 contains 15 residues. The trim removed 5 bases at V and 2 bases at J, leaving 9 bases unmatched. The germline gives CDR1 MDHEN, CDR2 SYDVKM. CDR3 region: CASSPPSGTPYEQYF. In DNA, the CDR3 is TGTGCCAGCAGTCCCCCTAGCGGAACACCCTACGAGCAGTACTTC.

The chain recombines TRBV20-1 with TRBJ1-1; the D is unclear. V shed 0 bases and J shed 5 bases, with 7 bases lying between them. CDR1 is DFQATT and CDR2 is SNEGSKA in the germline V gene (reference sequence). This CDR3 region has 12 residues. The chain's CDR3 is CSARDRWTEAFF. The CDR3 DNA is TGCAGTGCTAGAGATAGGTGGACTGAAGCTTTCTTT.

V is TRBV20-1 and J is TRBJ1-1; D is uncertain. Trimming took off 4 bases at V and 4 bases at J, with 7 bases between the two ends. Germline V gene sequence: CDR1 DFQATT, CDR2 SNEGSKA (reference sequence). The CDR3 has 11 residues. For the CDR3, the DNA is TGCAGTGCTACAACGGGCACTGAAGCTTTCTTT. Residues: CSATTGTEAFF.

This clonotype was detected a few times. The gene calls are TRBV7-2 and TRBJ2-5; a weak D match, TRBD2 (6 bases). The CDR3 loop spans 14 amino acids. The V gene lost 5 bases and the J gene lost 5 bases, with 15 bases spanning the gap. Germline CDR1 is SGHTA and CDR2 is FQGNSA. CDR3 region: CASSRGRFRETQYF. The CDR3 DNA follows: TGTGCCAGCAGCCGGGGGAGGTTTAGGGAGACCCAGTACTTC.

The V gene is TRBV3-1, the J gene TRBJ2-2, with 11 positions matching TRBD1. V was clipped by 0 bases and J by 4 bases; unmatched bases: 4. CDR1 is LGHDT, CDR2 YNNKEL, per germline (reference sequence). The CDR3 is 17 amino acids. DNA of the CDR3: TGTGCCAGCAGCCAAGACGGACAGGGGGCAGTCACCGGGGAGCTGTTTTTT. Its translation: CASSQDGQGAVTGELFF. Full variable domain (missing parts from reference TRBV3-1 and TRBJ2-2): DTAVSQTPKYLVTQMGNDKSIKCEQNLGHDTMYWYKQDSKKFLKIMFSYNNKELIINETVPNRFSPKSPDKAHLNLHINSLELGDSAVYFCASSQDGQGAVTGELFFGEGSRLTVL.

This clonotype appeared once. This chain connects TRBV29-1 to TRBJ2-1; the match to TRBD2 covers 9 bases. The germline gives CDR1 SQVTM, CDR2 ANQGSEA. CDR3 length: 15 amino acids. V was pared by 0 bases and J by 10 bases, with 10 bases of the junction left unmatched. The CDR3 protein is CSVEEVSGSGGEQFF. CDR3 coding DNA: TGCAGCGTTGAAGAGGTTAGCGGGAGTGGCGGGGAGCAGTTCTTC.

This clonotype occurred a few times. The CDR3 here is CAISVQDSQEQFF. The CDR3 DNA is TGTGCCATCAGTGTCCAGGACAGTCAGGAGCAGTTCTTC. The chain carries TRBV10-3 and TRBJ2-1, with a tentative D call TRBD1 (6 bases). The CDR3 contains 13 residues. Germline V lookup: CDR1 ENHRY, CDR2 SYGVKD. V was trimmed by 4 bases and J by 10 bases, leaving 14 bases between them.

This chain uses TRBV20-1 with TRBJ2-7; D unresolved. CDR3 size: 13 residues. CDR1 and CDR2 (germline): DFQATT, SNEGSKA (reference sequence). The germline V and J ends were trimmed by 5 bases and 7 bases, with 18 bases remaining between them. DNA for the CDR3: TGCAGTGCTGGGGTTAGCCCAAGGCGGGAGCAGTACTTC. Amino acids: CSAGVSPRREQYF.

The V call is TRBV12-3 or TRBV12-4, the J call TRBJ1-2; the D gene is possibly TRBD1 (5 bases). The length of the CDR3 is 14 residues. V gave up 6 bases and J gave up 3 bases, with 14 bases separating them. The CDR3: CASRMGGADYGYTF. As DNA, the CDR3 is TGTGCCAGCAGGATGGGGGGTGCGGACTATGGCTACACCTTC.

V gene TRBV7-2 combines with J gene TRBJ1-1; no reliable D call. CDR1 SGHTA and CDR2 FQGNSA come from the germline V gene. The CDR3 has 14 residues. V was clipped by 1 base and J by 4 bases, with 10 bases between them. In DNA, the CDR3 is TGTGCCAGCAGCTTAGGCGCAGATGGCACTGAAGCTTTCTTT. This translates into CASSLGADGTEAFF.

CDR3 region: CATSRDGTIYF. The DNA for the CDR3 is TGTGCCACCAGCAGAGATGGAACCATATATTTT. This chain uses TRBV15 with TRBJ1-3; D not resolved. V gave up 0 bases and J gave up 10 bases, with 4 bases separating them. The CDR3 is 11 amino acids. Germline V gene lookup returns CDR1 LNHNV and CDR2 YYDKDF (reference sequence).

This clonotype was seen a few times. CDR3 region: CASSYYYTDTQYF. In DNA form, the CDR3 reads TGTGCCAGCAGTTACTACTACACAGATACGCAGTATTTT. The gene calls are TRBV6-2 or TRBV6-3 and TRBJ2-3; D is uncertain. V lost 1 base, J lost 2 bases, and 4 bases lay in between. From germline, CDR1 is MNHEY and CDR2 SVGEGT. CDR3 length equals 13 residues.

This rearrangement joins TRBV6-2 or TRBV6-3 to TRBJ1-5; 10 nucleotides align to TRBD1. The CDR3 has 16 residues. Trimming cost V 4 bases and J 0 bases; bases outside gene matches: 3. Germline CDR1 reads MNHEY; CDR2 reads SVGEGT. The CDR3 loop reads CASSLDRGYSNQPQHF. In DNA, the CDR3 is TGTGCCAGCAGTTTGGACAGGGGGTATAGCAATCAGCCCCAGCATTTT.